This is a list of T cell receptor beta chains from one sample in a study of a mutant IDH1 vaccine in newly diagnosed glioma. Their antigens remain unidentified. Only in-frame clones appear in the TCRdb table, and some are missing; sequencing was by immunoSEQ multiplex PCR. The data hold tens of thousands of clones, with 85% to 95% observed a single time. The sample here was PBMCs, taken from a glioma patient whose treatment included an IDH1 peptide vaccine. The receptors here all came from a man in his fifties with glioma. The CDR3 runs from the conserved cysteine through the conserved F or W. A D gene is named only where the DNA matches it firmly. Size values are once, few and many counts, or a class for expanded clones, and some rows have none.

V gene,D gene,J gene,clone size,CDR3 DNA,CDR3 protein
TRBV11-3,TRBD2,TRBJ2-1,NA,TGTGCCAGCAGCCTGCGGGGGGGCTCCTACAATGAGCAGTTCTTC,CASSLRGGSYNEQFF
TRBV11-2,TRBD2,TRBJ2-7,NA,TGTGCCAGCAGCTTAAGGACTAGCGGGAGGGGTGAGCAGTACTTC,CASSLRTSGRGEQYF
TRBV11-1,NA,TRBJ1-4,NA,TGTGCCAGCAGCCCGAGGGAGTCTGCAACTAATGAAAAACTGTTTTTT,CASSPRESATNEKLFF
TRBV7-2,TRBD2,TRBJ2-7,NA,TGTGCCAGCAGCTTGGGCGGGGGTAGGTACTTC,CASSLGGGRYF
TRBV7-9,TRBD1,TRBJ2-1,once,TGTGCCAGCAGCTTAGGACAGGGGTACAATGAGCAGTTCTTC,CASSLGQGYNEQFF
TRBV5-1,TRBD1,TRBJ2-7,NA,TGCGCCAGCAGCCTGGGACAGGCGGTATACTACGAGCAGTACTTC,CASSLGQAVYYEQYF
TRBV7-9,NA,TRBJ2-2,NA,TGTGCCAGCAGCTTAGCGGGCGACGGGGAGCTGTTTTTT,CASSLAGDGELFF
TRBV28,TRBD1,TRBJ2-7,NA,TGTGCCAGCAGTTTAAAGGGCGAGGGGGCGGAGGAGCAGTACTTC,CASSLKGEGAEEQYF
TRBV7-2,NA,TRBJ1-3,NA,TGTGCCAGCAGCCCAAGGGCGAGGGGATCGACTGGAAACACCATATATTTT,CASSPRARGSTGNTIYF
TRBV10-1,TRBD1,TRBJ2-7,once,TGCGCCAGCAGTGATAATACAGGGGCTTCCTACGAGCAGTACTTC,CASSDNTGASYEQYF
TRBV4-2,TRBD2,TRBJ2-2,NA,TGTGCCAGCAGCCCACTGGCGGGACTAGCGGGGCCGGGCACCGGGGAGCTGTTTTTT,CASSPLAGLAGPGTGELFF
TRBV29-1,TRBD1,TRBJ1-1,NA,TGCAGCGTTCCACCCCCCCGGACAGGGCTCGGTGCCACTGAAGCTTTCTTT,CSVPPPRTGLGATEAFF
TRBV27,NA,TRBJ2-1,NA,TGTGCCAGCAGAACCTTCGTGGACTACAATGAGCAGTTCTTC,CASRTFVDYNEQFF
TRBV6-5,NA,TRBJ2-7,NA,TGTGCCAGCAGTCCGCAGGATTTCACCTACGAGCAGTACTTC,CASSPQDFTYEQYF
TRBV30,TRBD1,TRBJ1-5,NA,TGTGCCTGGAGTACCGGGACAGGGAATCAGCCCCAGCATTTT,CAWSTGTGNQPQHF
TRBV9,TRBD1,TRBJ1-2,NA,TGTGCCAGCCGAGGAGGGGGCGGGTATGGCTACACCTTC,CASRGGGGYGYTF
TRBV25-1,NA,TRBJ1-1,NA,TGTGCCAGCAGTGATAAGGAGCGCGGGACTGAAGCTTTCTTT,CASSDKERGTEAFF
TRBV28,TRBD1,TRBJ2-7,NA,TGTGCCAGCAGCTACCTGTGGGGACAGGGTCACTACGAGCAGTACTTC,CASSYLWGQGHYEQYF
TRBV5-5,TRBD1,TRBJ2-7,NA,TGTGCCAGCAGCGTCTCCCCCAGACAGGGAGTGGAGCAGTACTTC,CASSVSPRQGVEQYF